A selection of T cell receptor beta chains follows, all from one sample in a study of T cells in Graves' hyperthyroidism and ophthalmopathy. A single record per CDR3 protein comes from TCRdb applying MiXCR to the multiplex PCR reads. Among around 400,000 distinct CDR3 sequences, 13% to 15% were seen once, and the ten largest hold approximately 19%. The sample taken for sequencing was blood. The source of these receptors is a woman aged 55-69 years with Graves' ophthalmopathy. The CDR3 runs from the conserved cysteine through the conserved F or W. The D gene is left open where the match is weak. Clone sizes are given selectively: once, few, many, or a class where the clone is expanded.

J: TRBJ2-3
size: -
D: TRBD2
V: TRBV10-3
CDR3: CAIGLGETTDTQYF
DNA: TGTGCCATCGGACTAGGGGAGACCACAGATACGCAGTATTTT

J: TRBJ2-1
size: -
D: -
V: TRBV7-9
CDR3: CASSPTRGAAKGYNEQFF
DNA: TGTGCCAGCAGCCCCACGAGGGGAGCGGCTAAGGGCTACAATGAGCAGTTCTTC

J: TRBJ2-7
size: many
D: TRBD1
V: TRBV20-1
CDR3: CSASYGTDYEQYF
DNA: TGCAGTGCTAGTTATGGGACAGACTACGAGCAGTACTTC

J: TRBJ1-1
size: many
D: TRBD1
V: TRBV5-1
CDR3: CASSVETGVYVNTEAFF
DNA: TGCGCCAGCAGTGTTGAGACAGGGGTATATGTGAACACTGAAGCTTTCTTT

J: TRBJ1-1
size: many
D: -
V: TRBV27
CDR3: CATVDMSGGRAEAFF
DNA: TGTGCCACCGTCGATATGTCGGGCGGAAGGGCTGAAGCTTTCTTT

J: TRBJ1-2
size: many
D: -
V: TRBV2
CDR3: CASSESGRNYGYTF
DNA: TGTGCCAGCAGTGAGTCCGGACGGAACTATGGCTACACCTTC

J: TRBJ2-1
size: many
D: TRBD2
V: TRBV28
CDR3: CASSLQLAGGNEQFF
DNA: TGTGCCAGCAGCCTCCAGCTAGCGGGAGGGAATGAGCAGTTCTTC

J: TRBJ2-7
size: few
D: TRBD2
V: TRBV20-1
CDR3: CSAHGTGLAGAQTYEQYF
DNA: TGCAGTGCGCATGGGACGGGACTAGCGGGAGCACAGACCTACGAGCAGTACTTC

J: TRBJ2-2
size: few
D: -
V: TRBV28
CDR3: CACEGAGAGELFF
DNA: TGTGCCTGCGAGGGAGCGGGCGCCGGGGAGCTGTTTTTT

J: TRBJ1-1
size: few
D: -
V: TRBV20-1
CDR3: CSAPNRRDTEAFF
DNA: TGCAGTGCCCCCAATCGGCGGGATACTGAAGCTTTCTTT

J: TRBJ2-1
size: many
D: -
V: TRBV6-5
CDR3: CASSYSRGNEQFF
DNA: TGTGCCAGCAGTTACTCCCGGGGGAATGAGCAGTTCTTC

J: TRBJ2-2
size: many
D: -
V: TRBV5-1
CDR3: CASSLPTSSNTGELFF
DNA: TGCGCCAGCAGCTTGCCCACTAGCTCGAACACCGGGGAGCTGTTTTTT

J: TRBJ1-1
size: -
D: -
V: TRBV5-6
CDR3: CASSRYREKDSTEAFF
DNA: TGTGCCAGCAGCCGGTACAGGGAAAAAGATAGCACTGAAGCTTTCTTT

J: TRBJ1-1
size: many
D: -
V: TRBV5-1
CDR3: CASSPTGNTEAFF
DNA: TGTGCCAGCTCACCTACAGGAAACACTGAAGCTTTCTTT